What follows is one TCR beta chain and its context. The CDR3 spans 14 residues. The junction had 8 bases not matched to a gene; V was cut back by 8 bases and J by 5 bases. CDR1 is WNHNN, CDR2 SYGVQD, per germline (reference sequence). This entry is derived from a study of cytomegalovirus exposure and HLA in healthy donors. Amplification used 60 Vbeta primers and 13 Jbeta primers. Libraries were prepared by immunoSEQ multiplex PCR; TCRdb keeps only in-frame clonotypes and omits some of them. This sample has about 76,000 clones, with about three quarters found just once. The V gene is TRBV10-1, the J gene TRBJ2-7, with TRBD1 matching 11 bases. The sequence came from a woman between 40 and 50 years old in good health and CMV-seropositive. Sample: PBMCs. DNA of the CDR3: TGCGCCAGCGCCGGACAGGGGGCTGGGGACGAGCAGTACTTC. Amino acids: CASAGQGAGDEQYF.